The 26 T cell receptor beta chains below come from one sample, sequenced in a study of CD8 T cells in ankylosing spondylitis. Notes on the study in general: Seemingly distinctive of ankylosing spondylitis blood was a TCR beta motif formed by eight highly homologous variants.

The antigens of these receptors remain unknown. TCRdb redid the calling of the 5' RACE reads with MiXCR, one entry per CDR3 protein. Here the sample spans 390,000 or so distinct CDR3 sequences, about 20% being singletons. The sequenced sample was blood, either unsorted or a sorted T cell fraction (not recorded which). Receptors were obtained from a male donor with ankylosing spondylitis.

This clonotype was seen more than once but under ten times. The V and J genes are TRBV5-8 and TRBJ2-1; D unresolved. The CDR3 is made up of 13 amino acids. Germline CDR1 and CDR2: SGHTS and YDEGEE. Trimming pared 0 bases from V and 6 bases from J, leaving 7 bases between. The chain's CDR3 is CASSLDSTNEQFF. The CDR3 bases are TGTGCCAGCAGCTTGGACAGTACCAATGAGCAGTTCTTC.

This clonotype was counted a few times. The chain uses TRBV6-2 or TRBV6-3 and TRBJ2-1; TRBD2 agrees at 11 bases. The germline V gene has CDR1 MNHEY and CDR2 SVGEGT. This CDR3 has 15 amino acids. The J segment lost 4 bases and the V segment lost 6 bases, leaving 5 bases of the junction unmatched. The CDR3 protein is CASRASGRRYNEQFF. In DNA form, the CDR3 reads TGTGCCAGCAGGGCTAGCGGGAGGAGATACAATGAGCAGTTCTTC.

The chain combines TRBV5-1 with TRBJ2-7; D might be TRBD2 (6 bases). This CDR3 contains 14 residues. V dropped 6 bases and J dropped 0 bases, with 13 bases sitting between them. Germline CDR1 is SGHRS and CDR2 is YFSETQ. The CDR3 is CASKRDWSSYEQYF. The DNA of the CDR3 is TGCGCCAGCAAAAGGGACTGGAGCTCCTACGAGCAGTACTTC.

This clonotype was seen a few times. In DNA form, the CDR3 reads TGTGCCAGCAGTTTTGGGCAGATCTACACAGATACGCAGTATTTT. Translation gives CASSFGQIYTDTQYF. The rearrangement uses TRBV12-3 or TRBV12-4 and TRBJ2-3, with unresolved D. The CDR3 spans 15 residues. V dropped 3 bases and J dropped 2 bases, with 12 bases sitting between them.

The chain links TRBV28 to TRBJ2-7; D uncertain. Trimming pared 5 bases from V and 3 bases from J, leaving 14 bases between. The CDR3 is made up of 14 amino acids. Germline CDR1 reads MDHEN; CDR2 reads SYDVKM. CDR3 in DNA: TGTGCCAGCAGTCAAAGTGGCCCCTACTACGAGCAGTACTTC. Translation: CASSQSGPYYEQYF. Based on the CDR3 plus reference TRBV28 and TRBJ2-7, the full variable domain is DVKVTQSSRYLVKRTGEKVFLECVQDMDHENMFWYRQDPGLGLRLIYFSYDVKMKEKGDIPEGYSVSREKKERFSLILESASTNQTSMYLCASSQSGPYYEQYFGPGTRLTVT.

The chain recombines TRBV29-1 with TRBJ2-7; TRBD2 is a possible D gene (6 bases). From germline, CDR1 is SQVTM and CDR2 ANQGSEA. This CDR3 is built from 13 residues. Trimming pared 7 bases from V and 6 bases from J, leaving 19 bases between. Written as DNA, the CDR3 is TGCAGCGCCGAGCCCGGGGGAAGGGGCGAGCAGTACTTC. This codes for CSAEPGGRGEQYF.

This clonotype was detected many times. The rearrangement uses TRBV5-1 and TRBJ1-3; D is perhaps TRBD1 (5 bases). V lost 0 bases to trimming and J lost 4 bases, with 11 bases between them. This CDR3 comprises 15 residues. CDR1 is SGHRS, CDR2 YFSETQ, per germline. The CDR3 loop is CASSLAGGFGNTIYF. DNA for the CDR3: TGCGCCAGCAGCTTGGCCGGGGGGTTCGGAAACACCATATATTTT.

This clonotype appeared a few times. The chain combines TRBV12-3 or TRBV12-4 with TRBJ1-4; tentative D call: TRBD1 (5 bases). CDR3 size: 15 residues. Trimming stripped 4 bases from V and 10 bases from J, with 19 bases between. CDR3 loop: CASSYGTSAFGKLFF. The CDR3 coding sequence is TGTGCCAGCAGTTACGGGACCTCGGCCTTCGGAAAACTGTTTTTT.

The table lists this clonotype with many counts. The V and J genes are TRBV7-9 and TRBJ2-3; the D is unclear. CDR1 and CDR2 (germline): SEHNR, FQNEAQ (reference sequence). This CDR3 has 12 residues. Trimming removed 1 base at V and 10 bases at J, with 9 bases between. The CDR3 loop reads CASSLVQWSQYF. The CDR3 DNA follows: TGTGCCAGCAGCTTAGTCCAGTGGTCGCAGTATTTT. Variable domain in full (rest from reference TRBV7-9 and TRBJ2-3): DTGVSQNPRHKITKRGQNVTFRCDPISEHNRLYWYRQTLGQGPEFLTYFQNEAQLEKSRLLSDRFSAERPKGSFSTLEIQRTEQGDSAMYLCASSLVQWSQYFGPGTRLTVL.

This chain connects TRBV5-6 to TRBJ2-5, with 7 bases fitting TRBD1. The germline CDR1 and CDR2 sequences are SGHDT and YYEEEE. The junction had 2 bases not matched to a gene; V was cut back by 4 bases and J by 2 bases. There are 13 residues in the CDR3. The CDR3 is CASSGTVQETQYF. In DNA, the CDR3 is TGTGCCAGCAGCGGGACAGTTCAAGAGACCCAGTACTTC. The full variable domain, in which reference TRBV5-6 and TRBJ2-5 provide the parts outside the CDR3, is DAGVTQSPTHLIKTRGQQVTLRCSPKSGHDTVSWYQQALGQGPQFIFQYYEEEERQRGNFPDRFSGHQFPNYSSELNVNALLLGDSALYLCASSGTVQETQYFGPGTRLLVL.

This clonotype was seen more than once but under ten times. The chain links TRBV28 to TRBJ1-2; a possible D gene is TRBD1 (6 bases). The CDR3 loop spans 14 amino acids. Germline V gives CDR1 MDHEN, CDR2 SYDVKM. Trimming stripped 6 bases from V and 0 bases from J, with 11 bases between. DNA for the CDR3: TGTGCCAGCAGATTCGGGGGCGCTAACTATGGCTACACCTTC. This gives the protein CASRFGGANYGYTF.

The chain uses TRBV25-1 and TRBJ2-7; 8 nucleotides line up with TRBD2. Germline V gene data show CDR1 as MGHDK and CDR2 as SYGVNS. V lost 1 base and J lost 0; bases outside the gene matches: 5. This CDR3 spans 16 amino acids. The CDR3 DNA reads TGTGCCAGCAGTGAATTGGTTAGCGGGACCTCCTACGAGCAGTACTTC. Protein sequence: CASSELVSGTSYEQYF.

This clonotype was found a few times. V gene TRBV25-1 combines with J gene TRBJ2-3; D gene uncertain. The V end was cut by 6 bases, the J end by 2 bases, with 6 bases between. Germline CDR1 and CDR2: MGHDK and SYGVNS. The CDR3 contains 12 residues. As DNA, the CDR3 is TGTGCCAGCAGAGAGTACACAGATACGCAGTATTTT. It is translated as CASREYTDTQYF.

This clonotype occurred a few times. The rearrangement joins TRBV2 to TRBJ2-2, with 10 bases identical to TRBD2. This CDR3 has 15 residues. J gave up 8 bases and V 5 bases, and 8 bases lay outside the gene matches. CDR1 is SNHLY and CDR2 is FYNNEI in the germline V gene. CDR3 coding DNA: TGTGCCAGCAGTCGACTAGCGGGCTCTTGGGGGGAGCTGTTTTTT. Protein sequence: CASSRLAGSWGELFF.

The V gene is TRBV10-3, the J gene TRBJ2-2; the match to TRBD1 covers 8 bases. CDR1 and CDR2 from the germline V gene are ENHRY and SYGVKD. Trimming at V came to 4 bases and at J to 5 bases, leaving 6 bases not matched to a gene. The CDR3 has 15 amino acids. CDR3 sequence reads: CAISGWTGRTGELFF. The CDR3 bases are TGTGCCATCAGTGGGTGGACAGGGAGGACCGGGGAGCTGTTTTTT.

This clonotype was seen a few times. The chain has TRBV6-5 and TRBJ1-5; perhaps TRBD1 as D (5 bases). CDR1 is MNHEY and CDR2 is SVGAGI in the germline V gene. There are 18 residues in the CDR3. The V end was cut by 0 bases, the J end by 0 bases, with 15 bases between. The CDR3 here is CASSYSSPGAHSNQPQHF. The CDR3 DNA sequence: TGTGCCAGCAGTTACTCCTCCCCCGGGGCCCATAGCAATCAGCCCCAGCATTTT.

The chain has TRBV5-1 and TRBJ2-7; tentatively, D is TRBD2 (6 bases). Between the trimmed V and J ends, which lost 1 base and 1 base, there was a span of 12 bases. Germline assignment: CDR1 SGHRS and CDR2 YFSETQ. The length of the CDR3 is 15 residues. The CDR3 here is CASSLFGGESYEQYF. The CDR3 nucleotides read TGCGCCAGCAGCTTGTTCGGGGGAGAGTCCTACGAGCAGTACTTC.

There are a few counts of this clonotype. The chain employs TRBV7-2 and TRBJ1-1; D remains unclear. V was pared by 1 base and J by 6 bases, with 12 bases between. Germline V CDR1 and CDR2: SGHTA, FQGNSA. The CDR3 consists of 14 residues. CDR3 in DNA: TGTGCCAGCAGCTTAGTGGGTCAGCTAGCTGAAGCTTTCTTT. It specifies CASSLVGQLAEAFF. Drawing the rest from reference TRBV7-2 and TRBJ1-1, the complete variable domain is GAGVSQSPSNKVTEKGKDVELRCDPISGHTALYWYRQSLGQGLEFLIYFQGNSAPDKSGLPSDRFSAERTGGSVSTLTIQRTQQEDSAVYLCASSLVGQLAEAFFGQGTRLTVV.

V and J are TRBV20-1 and TRBJ2-7; D possibly uses TRBD1 or TRBD2 (6 bases each). Between the trimmed V and J ends, which lost 6 bases and 1 base, there was a span of 19 bases. Germline CDR1 is DFQATT and CDR2 is SNEGSKA (reference sequence). The CDR3 is 15 amino acids. The CDR3, as DNA: TGCAGTGCCCTCCTCCCGTGGGGGGCATCCTACGAGCAGTACTTC. Amino acid sequence: CSALLPWGASYEQYF.

This clonotype turned up a few times. V and J are TRBV29-1 and TRBJ1-1, with D possibly being TRBD1 (5 bases). This CDR3 spans 12 amino acids. Trimming took 5 bases from V and 5 from J, leaving 12 bases between them. Looked up from germline, CDR1 is SQVTM and CDR2 is ANQGSEA. Written as DNA, the CDR3 is TGCAGCGTTTCAGTCCGGGGGACTGAAGCTTTCTTT. It specifies CSVSVRGTEAFF.

In its sample, this clonotype was seen a few times. This chain links TRBV18 with TRBJ1-1; D may be TRBD1 (5 bases). V shed 3 bases and J shed 5 bases, with 13 bases lying between them. Germline loops: CDR1 KGHSH, CDR2 LQKENI. CDR3 length: 14 residues. The CDR3 loop reads CASSPSGTETEAFF. CDR3 coding DNA: TGTGCCAGCTCACCGTCAGGGACGGAGACTGAAGCTTTCTTT.

This clonotype occurred a few times. The V call is TRBV7-2, the J call TRBJ2-1; D may be TRBD1 (5 bases). V was clipped by 5 bases and J by 9 bases, with 20 bases between them. CDR1 and CDR2 (germline): SGHTA, FQGNSA. The CDR3 contains 15 residues. In nucleotides, the CDR3 is TGTGCCAGCAGCCCGACAGTAAATACGGCTAGTGAGCAGTTCTTC. Amino acid sequence: CASSPTVNTASEQFF.

This clonotype was seen only a few times. The V gene is TRBV29-1, the J gene TRBJ2-2; tentative D call: TRBD1 (6 bases). V gave up 5 bases and J gave up 5 bases, with 18 bases separating them. This CDR3 has 15 residues. CDR1 SQVTM and CDR2 ANQGSEA come from the germline V gene. Written as DNA, the CDR3 is TGCAGCGTTCCCGCAAGGGGGAGTGTGACCGGGGAGCTGTTTTTT. It specifies CSVPARGSVTGELFF.

The V call is TRBV28, the J call TRBJ2-7; 8 bases are shared with TRBD2. CDR1 is MDHEN and CDR2 is SYDVKM in the germline V gene. Trimming removed 5 bases from V and 2 bases from J; junction bases left unmatched: 8. The CDR3 has 15 amino acids. The CDR3 spells CASSRTGGVTYEQYF. CDR3 nucleotides: TGTGCCAGCAGTCGAACGGGGGGGGTTACCTACGAGCAGTACTTC.

This clonotype was recorded a few times. The V gene is TRBV7-9, the J gene TRBJ2-3; 12 nucleotides match TRBD2. The CDR3 has 14 residues. The trim removed 4 bases at V and 6 bases at J, leaving 2 bases unmatched. Germline CDR1 SEHNR, CDR2 FQNEAQ (reference sequence). CDR3 loop: CASSSGTSGDTQYF. The CDR3 DNA is TGTGCCAGCAGCTCCGGGACTAGCGGGGATACGCAGTATTTT.

This chain joins TRBV24-1 and TRBJ2-3; 8 nucleotides agree with TRBD1. This CDR3 region has 16 residues. V gave up 4 bases and J gave up 3 bases; unmatched junction bases: 8. Germline CDR1 and CDR2: KGHDR and SFDVKD. CDR3 amino acids: CATSDPGQGRTDTQYF. DNA of the CDR3: TGTGCCACCAGTGACCCTGGACAGGGACGAACAGATACGCAGTATTTT.